Listed below are T cell receptor beta chains from one sample, sequenced in a study of blood T cell repertoires in COVID-19. Repertoires were generated with immunoSEQ multiplex PCR, while TCRdb's copy carries only in-frame clones and drops some. The table has 150,000 or so clones, approximately 92% seen once. The sequenced material came from peripheral blood. The receptor set was obtained from a man aged 25-45 years with COVID-19, enrolled during active disease. The CDR3 runs from the conserved cysteine through the conserved F or W. D genes are given only for firm matches. Rows may omit the clone size; those that give it use once, few, many or a size class.

j_call | d_call | v_call | clone_size | cdr3_aa | cdr3_nt
TRBJ1-1 | TRBD1 | TRBV6-5 | NA | CASSRGGQGATEAFF | TGTGCCAGCAGTAGGGGGGGACAGGGGGCCACTGAAGCTTTCTTT
TRBJ1-2 | TRBD1 | TRBV28 | NA | CASSQKTGRSYTF | TGTGCCAGCAGTCAAAAGACAGGGAGGAGCTACACCTTC
TRBJ2-7 | TRBD1 | TRBV6-2/TRBV6-3 | NA | CASSGDRAPSSYEQYF | TGTGCCAGCAGCGGCGACAGGGCGCCTAGCTCCTACGAGCAGTACTTC
TRBJ2-3 | TRBD2 | TRBV11-1 | NA | CASSSTGTSGTDTQYF | TGTGCCAGCAGTTCTACCGGGACTAGCGGAACAGATACGCAGTATTTT
TRBJ1-4 | NA | TRBV7-8 | NA | CASSFAGAKGEKLFF | TGTGCCAGCAGCTTCGCTGGGGCCAAGGGGGAAAAACTGTTTTTT
TRBJ2-1 | NA | TRBV6-5 | NA | CASSQGGGREQFF | TGTGCCAGCAGTCAGGGAGGTGGGCGGGAGCAGTTCTTC
TRBJ1-5 | TRBD1 | TRBV5-8 | NA | CASSPRTGRIGQPQHF | TGTGCCAGCAGCCCCAGGACAGGGAGGATAGGTCAGCCCCAGCATTTT
TRBJ2-1 | NA | TRBV12-3/TRBV12-4 | NA | CASRSQGSNEQFF | TGTGCCAGCCGGTCGCAGGGTTCCAATGAGCAGTTCTTC
TRBJ2-7 | NA | TRBV10-3 | NA | CAISESAERPYEQYF | TGTGCCATCAGTGAGTCAGCGGAGCGTCCGTACGAGCAGTACTTC
TRBJ2-7 | TRBD2 | TRBV5-6 | few | CASSLLTSGTYEQYF | TGTGCCAGCAGCTTGTTAACTAGCGGTACCTACGAGCAGTACTTC
TRBJ1-6 | TRBD1 | TRBV5-3 | NA | CARSFRDRENSPLHF | TGTGCCAGAAGCTTCCGGGACAGGGAAAATTCACCCCTCCACTTT
TRBJ1-3 | NA | TRBV19 | NA | CASSMAGSGNTIYF | TGTGCCAGTAGTATGGCAGGGTCTGGAAACACCATATATTTT
TRBJ2-7 | TRBD2 | TRBV5-8 | NA | CAIPGEGKSYEQYF | TGTGCCATCCCTGGGGAGGGGAAGTCCTACGAGCAGTACTTC
TRBJ1-1 | NA | TRBV5-6 | NA | CASSLGGFTEAFF | TGTGCCAGCAGCTTGGGCGGGTTTACTGAAGCTTTCTTT
TRBJ1-2 | TRBD1 | TRBV6-6 | NA | CASSSGTGGSGYTF | TGTGCCAGCAGTTCCGGGACAGGGGGAAGTGGCTACACCTTC
TRBJ1-2 | NA | TRBV19 | once | CASSITDSGNYGYTF | TGTGCCAGTAGTATAACGGACTCGGGCAACTATGGCTACACCTTC
TRBJ2-5 | NA | TRBV25-1 | NA | CASSGPRQTQETQYF | TGTGCCAGCAGCGGCCCGAGGCAGACCCAAGAGACCCAGTACTTC
TRBJ1-5 | TRBD1 | TRBV28 | NA | CASSLSRGTGVSNQPQHF | TGTGCCAGCAGTCTATCTCGGGGGACAGGGGTTAGCAATCAGCCCCAGCATTTT
TRBJ2-7 | TRBD2 | TRBV7-2 | NA | CASSLGTSGSYEQYF | TGTGCCAGCAGCTTAGGGACTAGCGGGAGCTACGAGCAGTACTTC
TRBJ2-1 | NA | TRBV9 | once | CASSPTGNSYNEQFF | TGTGCCAGCAGCCCTACAGGGAACTCCTACAATGAGCAGTTCTTC
TRBJ2-3 | NA | TRBV24-1 | NA | CATSGGAPTDTQYF | TGTGCCACCAGTGGAGGAGCTCCAACAGATACGCAGTATTTT
TRBJ2-5 | NA | TRBV3-1/TRBV3-2 | NA | CASSQESETQYF | TGTGCCAGCAGCCAAGAGAGTGAGACCCAGTACTTC
TRBJ1-1 | NA | TRBV18 | NA | CASSPNSGTTMNTEAFF | TGTGCCAGCTCACCAAATTCCGGGACAACTATGAACACTGAAGCTTTCTTT
TRBJ2-7 | NA | TRBV29-1 | NA | CSAAQGIRDNDEQYF | TGCAGCGCGGCCCAGGGGATCAGGGACAATGACGAGCAGTACTTC
TRBJ1-1 | NA | TRBV6-5 | NA | CASSQGYLTEAFF | TGTGCCAGCAGCCAGGGATATTTGACTGAAGCTTTCTTT
TRBJ1-6 | TRBD1 | TRBV18 | NA | CASSQSITGAENSPLHF | TGTGCCAGCTCCCAATCGATAACAGGGGCCGAAAATTCACCCCTCCACTTT
TRBJ2-1 | NA | TRBV12-5 | NA | CASGLGTALAYNEQFF | TGTGCTAGTGGTTTGGGGACAGCCTTAGCCTACAATGAGCAGTTCTTC
TRBJ2-7 | NA | TRBV3-1/TRBV3-2 | NA | CASSHSGEQYF | TGTGCCAGCAGCCATTCGGGCGAGCAGTACTTC
TRBJ2-1 | NA | TRBV9 | NA | CASSVDTRWNEQFF | TGTGCCAGCAGCGTAGATACCAGGTGGAATGAGCAGTTCTTC
TRBJ2-1 | NA | TRBV29-1 | NA | CSAPGAGNNEQFF | TGCAGCGCTCCCGGAGCAGGGAACAATGAGCAGTTCTTC
TRBJ2-1 | NA | TRBV6-1 | NA | CASSLPTRNNEQFF | TGTGCCAGCAGTTTGCCCACCAGAAACAATGAGCAGTTCTTC
TRBJ1-6 | NA | TRBV7-9 | NA | CASTYRGVPYNSPLHF | TGTGCCAGCACCTATCGCGGGGTGCCCTATAATTCACCCCTCCACTTT
TRBJ1-1 | NA | TRBV27 | NA | CASSSVFNTEAFF | TGTGCCAGCAGTTCCGTCTTCAACACTGAAGCTTTCTTT
TRBJ1-6 | NA | TRBV19 | NA | CASGDSYNSPLHF | TGTGCCAGCGGTGACAGTTATAATTCACCCCTCCACTTT
TRBJ1-5 | NA | TRBV4-3 | NA | CASSQDLGGGGVAQHF | TGCGCCAGCAGCCAAGATCTCGGCGGGGGCGGGGTGGCCCAGCATTTT
TRBJ2-7 | NA | TRBV5-8 | NA | CASGSQRAGPYEQYF | TGTGCCAGCGGTTCTCAGCGGGCCGGCCCCTACGAGCAGTACTTC
TRBJ2-5 | NA | TRBV10-2 | NA | CASSQLAGQETQYF | TGCGCCAGCAGCCAACTAGCCGGCCAAGAGACCCAGTACTTC